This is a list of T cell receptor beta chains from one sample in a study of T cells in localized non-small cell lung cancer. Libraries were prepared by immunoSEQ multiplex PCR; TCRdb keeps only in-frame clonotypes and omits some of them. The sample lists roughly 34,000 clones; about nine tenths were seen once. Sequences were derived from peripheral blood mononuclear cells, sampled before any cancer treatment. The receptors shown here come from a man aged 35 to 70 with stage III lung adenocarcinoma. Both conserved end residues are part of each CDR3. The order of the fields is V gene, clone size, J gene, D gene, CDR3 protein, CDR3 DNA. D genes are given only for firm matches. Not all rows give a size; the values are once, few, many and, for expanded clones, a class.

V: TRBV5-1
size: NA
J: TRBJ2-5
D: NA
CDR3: CASSPGALAIMETQYF
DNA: TGCGCCAGCAGCCCGGGGGCACTAGCGATTATGGAGACCCAGTACTTC

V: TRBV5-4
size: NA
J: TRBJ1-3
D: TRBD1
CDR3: CASSSFDRASGNTIYF
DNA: TGTGCCAGCAGCTCGTTTGACAGGGCGTCCGGAAACACCATATATTTT

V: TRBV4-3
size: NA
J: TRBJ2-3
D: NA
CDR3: CASSQEPPTSASTDTQYF
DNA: TGCGCCAGCAGCCAAGAACCCCCGACGTCCGCTAGCACAGATACGCAGTATTTT

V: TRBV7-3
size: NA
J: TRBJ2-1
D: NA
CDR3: CASSTSRATEKQFF
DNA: TGTGCCAGCAGCACCTCACGGGCCACGGAAAAGCAGTTCTTC

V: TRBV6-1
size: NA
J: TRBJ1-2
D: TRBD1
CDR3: CASSEGYRGSSYGYTF
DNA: TGTGCCAGCAGTGAAGGGTACAGGGGATCGAGCTATGGCTACACCTTC

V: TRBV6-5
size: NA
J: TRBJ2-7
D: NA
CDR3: CASSYAGHLPYEQYF
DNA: TGTGCCAGCAGTTACGCCGGGCACCTACCCTACGAGCAGTACTTC

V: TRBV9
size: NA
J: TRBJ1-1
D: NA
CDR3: CASSPYPGVNTEAFF
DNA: TGTGCCAGCAGCCCTTACCCAGGGGTGAACACTGAAGCTTTCTTT

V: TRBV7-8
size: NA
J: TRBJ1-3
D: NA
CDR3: CASSSRGGQSSGNTIYF
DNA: TGTGCCAGCAGCTCTAGGGGGGGGCAGTCGTCTGGAAACACCATATATTTT

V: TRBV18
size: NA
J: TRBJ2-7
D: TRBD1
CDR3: CASSPGTGGPYEQYF
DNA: TGTGCCAGCTCCCCCGGGACAGGGGGACCCTACGAGCAGTACTTC

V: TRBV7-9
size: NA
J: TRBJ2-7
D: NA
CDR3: CASSLSGTGTYEQYF
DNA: TGTGCCAGCAGCTTATCCGGGACTGGTACCTACGAGCAGTACTTC

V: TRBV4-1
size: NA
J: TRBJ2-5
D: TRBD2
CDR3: CASSQELAGMETQYF
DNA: TGCGCCAGCAGCCAAGAACTAGCGGGGATGGAGACCCAGTACTTC

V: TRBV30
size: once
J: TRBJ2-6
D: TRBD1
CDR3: CAWVPGQGTGANVLTF
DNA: TGTGCCTGGGTACCGGGACAGGGAACTGGGGCCAACGTCCTGACTTTC

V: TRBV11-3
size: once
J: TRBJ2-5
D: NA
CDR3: CASSLEMSSETQYF
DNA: TGTGCCAGCAGCTTAGAAATGAGTAGTGAGACCCAGTACTTC

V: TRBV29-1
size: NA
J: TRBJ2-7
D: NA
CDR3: CSVEVAGGSYEQYF
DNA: TGCAGCGTTGAAGTAGCTGGAGGGTCCTACGAGCAGTACTTC

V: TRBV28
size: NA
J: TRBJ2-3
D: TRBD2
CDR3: CASSSPGAGETDTQYF
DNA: TGTGCCAGCAGTTCCCCGGGAGCGGGGGAAACAGATACGCAGTATTTT

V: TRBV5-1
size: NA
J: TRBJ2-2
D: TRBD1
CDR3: CASSLTGGGLTGELFF
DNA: TGCGCCAGCAGCTTAACAGGGGGCGGACTCACCGGGGAGCTGTTTTTT

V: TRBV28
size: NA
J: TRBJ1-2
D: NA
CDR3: CASSSQSSPPYGYTF
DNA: TGTGCCAGCAGTTCCCAGTCTAGCCCCCCCTATGGCTACACCTTC

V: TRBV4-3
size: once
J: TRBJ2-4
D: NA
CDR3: CASSQDMGVVRAKNIQYF
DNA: TGCGCCAGCAGCCAAGATATGGGCGTAGTTAGGGCCAAAAACATTCAGTACTTC

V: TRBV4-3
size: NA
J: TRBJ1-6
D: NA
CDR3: CASSQVSGQGSPLHF
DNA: TGCGCCAGCAGCCAAGTATCAGGGCAGGGCTCACCCCTCCACTTT

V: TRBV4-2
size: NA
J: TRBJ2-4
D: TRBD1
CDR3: CASSQGGQGMDIQYF
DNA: TGTGCCAGCAGCCAAGGGGGACAGGGGATGGACATTCAGTACTTC

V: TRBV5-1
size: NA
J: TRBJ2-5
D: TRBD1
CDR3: CASSLYKGQGVRETQYF
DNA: TGCGCCAGCAGCTTGTACAAAGGACAGGGGGTACGAGAGACCCAGTACTTC

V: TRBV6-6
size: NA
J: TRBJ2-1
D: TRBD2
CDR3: CASSYLAGGLSEQFF
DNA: TGTGCCAGCAGTTACTTAGCGGGGGGGCTTAGTGAGCAGTTCTTC

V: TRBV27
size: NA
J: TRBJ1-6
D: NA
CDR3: CASSLAYNSPLHF
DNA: TGTGCCAGCAGTTTAGCCTATAATTCACCCCTCCACTTT

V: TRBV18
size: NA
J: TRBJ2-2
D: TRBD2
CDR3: CASSPGTRSSGTGELFF
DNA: TGTGCCAGCTCACCGGGGACTAGGAGTTCGGGGACCGGGGAGCTGTTTTTT

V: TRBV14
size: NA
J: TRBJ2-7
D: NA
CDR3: CASSQKSEQYF
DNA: TGTGCCAGCAGCCAAAAGTCCGAGCAGTACTTC

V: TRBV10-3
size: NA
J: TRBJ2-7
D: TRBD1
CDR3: CAISPGQGSYEQYF
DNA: TGTGCCATCAGCCCGGGACAGGGCTCCTACGAGCAGTACTTC

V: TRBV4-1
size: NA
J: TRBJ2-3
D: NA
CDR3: CASSPRTPLGTQYF
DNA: TGCGCCAGCAGCCCCCGAACTCCCCTGGGTACGCAGTATTTT

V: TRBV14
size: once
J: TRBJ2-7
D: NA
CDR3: CASSLYNEQYF
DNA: TGTGCCAGCAGCCTATATAACGAGCAGTACTTC

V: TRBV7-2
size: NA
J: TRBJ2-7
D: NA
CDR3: CASSLSALISYEQYF
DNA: TGTGCCAGCAGCTTATCGGCCCTTATCTCCTACGAGCAGTACTTC

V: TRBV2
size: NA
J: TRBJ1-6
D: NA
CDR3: CASRAGGNINSPLHF
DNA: TGTGCCAGCAGGGCCGGTGGGAACATTAATTCACCCCTCCACTTT

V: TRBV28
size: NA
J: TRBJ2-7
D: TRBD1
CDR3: CAVISRTGHYYEQYF
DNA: TGTGCCGTCATTAGCCGGACAGGACACTACTACGAGCAGTACTTC

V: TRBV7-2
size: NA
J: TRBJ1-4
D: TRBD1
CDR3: CASSLDVWTGGTNEKLFF
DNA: TGTGCCAGCAGCTTAGATGTTTGGACAGGGGGCACTAATGAAAAACTGTTTTTT

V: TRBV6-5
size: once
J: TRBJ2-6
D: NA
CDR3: CASSYSDNGANVLTF
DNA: TGTGCCAGCAGTTACTCTGATAATGGGGCCAACGTCCTGACTTTC

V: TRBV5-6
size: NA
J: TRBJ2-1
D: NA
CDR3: CASSIVAGAQNNEQFF
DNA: TGTGCCAGCAGCATAGTCGCGGGTGCCCAGAATAATGAGCAGTTCTTC

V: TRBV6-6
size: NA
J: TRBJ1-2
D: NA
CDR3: CASSYDPNYGYTF
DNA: TGTGCCAGCAGTTACGACCCTAACTATGGCTACACCTTC